Following are 29 T cell receptor beta chains from one sample sequenced in a study of T cells in women clearing cervical HPV infection. Repertoires were generated with immunoSEQ multiplex PCR, while TCRdb's copy carries only in-frame clones and drops some. This listing includes tens of thousands of clones. The sequenced sample consisted of blood buffy coat. These receptor sequences come from a woman aged 18-70 years with a cervical HPV16 infection that either progressed to CIN3+ or cleared (not recorded which).

In the case of this clone: The sequence runs out 3 residues before the end of the CDR3; the remainder is reconstructed from the germline J gene. This chain uses TRBV7-9 with TRBJ1-3, with 7 nucleotides matching TRBD1. Unmatched junction bases numbered 4, after V lost 4 bases and J lost 4 bases. The germline V gene has CDR1 SEHNR and CDR2 FQNEAQ (reference sequence). The CDR3 contains 14 residues. The CDR3 loop reads CASSSTGTGNTIYF. The CDR3 bases that were read are TGTGCCAGCAGCTCGACAGGGACGGGAAACACC.

Turning to this clone: The read falls 3 residues short of the CDR3 end, and the missing part is taken from the germline J gene. The V and J genes are TRBV20-1 and TRBJ1-1; perhaps TRBD1 as D (5 bases). V was cut by 3 bases and J by 4 bases, with 12 bases left in between. CDR1 DFQATT and CDR2 SNEGSKA come from the germline V gene (reference sequence). The CDR3 extends over 13 amino acids. The sequenced CDR3 bases are TGCAGTGCTAGTGTGGGGGGGATCACTGAA. It yields the protein CSASVGGITE. The whole CDR3 protein reads CSASVGGITEAFF.

In the case of this clone: The read finishes 3 residues shy of the CDR3 end, and the germline J gene is used to complete it. The rearrangement uses TRBV20-1 and TRBJ1-2; D may be TRBD1 (6 bases). The CDR3 runs 12 residues. CDR1 DFQATT and CDR2 SNEGSKA come from the germline V gene (reference sequence). The part of the CDR3 DNA that was read is TGCAGTGCTAGGCGTAGCCAGGGGGGC. Its protein product is CSARRSQGG. The whole CDR3 reads CSARRSQGGYTF.

Note on this clone: The missing CDR3 end, 3 residues past where the read stops, is filled in from the germline J gene. The chain employs TRBV19 and TRBJ2-2, with D perhaps TRBD1 (6 bases). Trimming removed 7 bases from V and 4 bases from J, with 13 bases in between. Germline V gives CDR1 LNHDA, CDR2 SQIVND (reference sequence). The CDR3 length is 14 residues. This CDR3 reads CASTTGHPTGELFF. The CDR3 DNA, read in part, is TGTGCCAGTACTACGGGACACCCCACCGGGGAG.

CDR3 region: CASSLHGPTDTQYF. The covered CDR3 bases are TGTGCCAGCAGCTTGCACGGTCCCACAGATACG. J is TRBJ2-3 and V is TRBV5-4; no firm D call. The CDR3 end lies 3 residues beyond the end of the read and is filled in from the germline J gene. The V gene's germline CDR1 is SGHNT and CDR2 YYREEE (reference sequence). This CDR3 contains 14 residues. V shed 1 base and J shed 2 bases, with 8 bases lying between them.

In the case of this clone: The read ends 3 residues shy of where the CDR3 ends; the end is completed using the germline J gene. The gene calls are TRBV19 and TRBJ2-2, with D unclear. CDR1 is LNHDA and CDR2 is SQIVND in the germline V gene (reference sequence). Trimming stripped 1 base from V and 5 bases from J, with 8 bases between. The CDR3 totals 14 residues. The CDR3 protein is CASSIGVGTGELFF. The covered CDR3 bases are TGTGCCAGTAGTATAGGAGTAGGGACCGGGGAG.

On this clone itself: The read ends 3 residues early relative to the CDR3; the germline J gene fills the gap. This rearrangement joins TRBV5-1 to TRBJ2-2; the D is unclear. CDR1 SGHRS and CDR2 YFSETQ come from the germline V gene. Between the trimmed V and J ends, which lost 6 bases and 4 bases, there was a span of 16 bases. The length of the CDR3 is 15 residues. CDR3 region: CASTVNLARTGELFF. CDR3 DNA, as far as it was read: TGCGCCAGCACGGTGAACCTCGCTCGCACCGGGGAG.

This chain's CDR3 is CSATNPSGTGGFGTEAFF. The sequenced CDR3 bases are TGCAGTGCTACAAACCCCTCGGGGACAGGGGGCTTCGGGACTGAA. The chain links TRBV20-1 to TRBJ1-1; 12 nucleotides match TRBD1. The read terminates 3 residues ahead of where the CDR3 ends, so the germline J gene completes it. The CDR3 is 18 residues long. The germline CDR1 and CDR2 sequences are DFQATT and SNEGSKA (reference sequence). V was pared by 4 bases and J by 5 bases, with 17 bases of the junction left unmatched.

Concerning this clone itself: The sequenced fragment ends 3 residues before the CDR3 boundary, so the rest is inferred from the germline J gene. Other DNA sequences of this sample code for an identical CDR3. The rearrangement joins TRBV10-1 to TRBJ2-2; a possible D gene is TRBD1 (5 bases). Trimming took off 0 bases at V and 5 bases at J, with 7 bases between the two ends. Germline CDR1 WNHNN, CDR2 SYGVQD (reference sequence). This CDR3 contains 14 residues. The CDR3 region is CASSESTATGELFF. The covered CDR3 bases are TGCGCCAGCAGTGAGTCGACAGCGACCGGGGAG.

As for this clone: The read ends 3 residues shy of where the CDR3 ends; the end is completed using the germline J gene. The chain recombines TRBV20-1 with TRBJ1-1; 9 bases map to TRBD1. The CDR3 is 13 residues long. V shed 6 bases, J shed 3 bases, and the junction held 5 bases outside the gene matches. Germline V gene sequence: CDR1 DFQATT, CDR2 SNEGSKA (reference sequence). The sequenced CDR3 bases are TGCAGTGCGGGGGGGGACAGGGACACTGAA. Residues: CSAGGDRDTE. The full CDR3 sequence reads CSAGGDRDTEAFF.

Turning to this clone: With the read ending 3 residues before the CDR3 end, the germline J gene is used to fill in that end. The chain carries TRBV19 and TRBJ2-7; 8 bases line up with TRBD1. The CDR3 is 13 amino acids. Trimming at V came to 3 bases and at J to 6 bases, leaving 4 bases not matched to a gene. In germline, CDR1 is LNHDA, CDR2 SQIVND (reference sequence). The CDR3 sequence is CASSMGQGAEQYF. CDR3 DNA (partial): TGTGCCAGTAGTATGGGCCAGGGGGCCGAG.

To note about this clone: Coverage ceases 3 residues before the CDR3 finishes, and the germline J gene fills in the end. The chain combines TRBV20-1 with TRBJ1-4; D remains unclear. Germline assignment: CDR1 DFQATT and CDR2 SNEGSKA (reference sequence). The CDR3 totals 12 residues. V was pared by 3 bases and J by 10 bases, with 12 bases between. The CDR3 sequence: CSASMSRGKLFF. The sequenced part of the CDR3 DNA is TGCAGTGCTAGTATGAGCCGGGGAAAA.

Details on this clone: With the read ending 3 residues before the CDR3 end, the germline J gene is used to fill in that end. V gene TRBV13 combines with J gene TRBJ1-5; no definite D call. The V end was cut by 1 base, the J end by 4 bases, with 2 bases between. This CDR3 is built from 12 residues. Looked up from germline, CDR1 is PRHDT and CDR2 is FYEKMQ (reference sequence). The sequenced part of the CDR3 DNA is TGTGCCAGCAGCTTAGTAAATCAGCCC. The encoded protein is CASSLVNQP. The full CDR3 sequence reads CASSLVNQPQHF.

A word on this clone: The sequenced fragment ends 3 residues before the CDR3 boundary, so the rest is inferred from the germline J gene. This chain connects TRBV2 to TRBJ1-4, with 10 bases fitting TRBD1. V lost 10 bases to trimming and J lost 6 bases; unmatched junction nucleotides: 5. CDR1 and CDR2 (germline): SNHLY, FYNNEI. This CDR3 is built from 13 residues. The CDR3 bases that were read are TGTGCCACAGGACAGGGGGTTGATGAAAAA. Protein sequence: CATGQGVDEK. The CDR3, in full, reads CATGQGVDEKLFF.

A word on this clone: The read ends 3 residues shy of where the CDR3 ends; the end is completed using the germline J gene. The chain carries TRBV7-3 and TRBJ2-1; the D gene is possibly TRBD1 (6 bases). This CDR3 is 15 amino acids long. CDR1 SGHTA and CDR2 FQGTGA come from the germline V gene. Trimming removed 4 bases at V and 3 bases at J, with 13 bases between. The CDR3 is CASSSTGQNYNEQFF. The sequenced part of the CDR3 DNA is TGTGCCAGCAGCTCTACCGGACAGAACTACAATGAG.

With respect to this clone: The CDR3 extends 3 residues past the end of the read, so its final part is completed from the germline J gene. This chain links TRBV19 with TRBJ2-5; 9 nucleotides line up with TRBD1. The CDR3 sequence is 14 residues long. The junction had 6 bases not matched to a gene; V was cut back by 5 bases and J by 5 bases. The germline V gene encodes CDR1 LNHDA and CDR2 SQIVND (reference sequence). CDR3 sequence: CASSWTGDTETQYF. CDR3 DNA, as far as it was read: TGTGCCAGTAGTTGGACAGGGGATACCGAGACC.

Concerning this clone itself: From the germline J gene comes the end of the CDR3, since the read stops 3 residues before it. The chain joins TRBV20-1 to TRBJ2-2, with 9 bases fitting TRBD2. The germline gives CDR1 DFQATT, CDR2 SNEGSKA (reference sequence). This CDR3 comprises 15 residues. V gave up 5 bases and J gave up 6 bases; unmatched junction bases: 10. The part of the CDR3 DNA that was read is TGCAGTGCTGGGAACCCGGGACTAGCAGCCGGGGAG. It encodes CSAGNPGLAAGE. The complete CDR3 protein is CSAGNPGLAAGELFF.

Turning to this clone: The read ends 3 residues shy of where the CDR3 ends; the end is completed using the germline J gene. The chain employs TRBV20-1 and TRBJ1-2, with 12 bases aligning to TRBD1. V trimming: 5 bases; J trimming: 4 bases; junction bases outside the gene matches: 8. The CDR3 has 15 amino acids. Looked up from germline, CDR1 is DFQATT and CDR2 is SNEGSKA (reference sequence). Partial CDR3 DNA: TGCAGTGCTTCAAGGGACAGGGGGCTAACCTATGGC. Translation gives CSASRDRGLTYG. The full-length CDR3 reads as CSASRDRGLTYGYTF.

With regard to this clone: The observed sequence ends 3 residues before the CDR3 terminus, with the missing tail filled in from the germline J gene. The rearrangement joins TRBV20-1 to TRBJ2-3, with TRBD2 matching over 10 bases. V shed 0 bases, J shed 2 bases, and the junction held 14 bases outside the gene matches. From germline, CDR1 is DFQATT and CDR2 SNEGSKA (reference sequence). The CDR3 loop spans 19 amino acids. The covered CDR3 bases are TGCAGTGCTAGAGATCGGCTCGCTAGCGGGGGTGCGAACACAGATACG. Protein: CSARDRLASGGANTDT. The whole CDR3 sequence is CSARDRLASGGANTDTQYF.

As regards this clone: The CDR3 end falls 3 residues outside the read, so it is completed with the germline J gene. The chain uses TRBV20-1 and TRBJ2-1; perhaps TRBD1 as D (6 bases). V lost 6 bases and J lost 6, with 12 bases in between. The germline V gene encodes CDR1 DFQATT and CDR2 SNEGSKA (reference sequence). The CDR3 spans 12 residues. Here the CDR3 reads CSAVGQFNEQFF. The CDR3 bases that were read are TGCAGTGCCGTTGGACAGTTCAATGAG.

The CDR3 loop reads CASSQTYPGNTIYF. The covered CDR3 bases are TGCGCCAGCAGCCAGACTTACCCCGGAAACACC. This chain connects TRBV4-1 to TRBJ1-3; D unclear. The read stops 3 residues short of the end of the CDR3; the missing end is completed from the germline J gene. The V end was cut by 3 bases, the J end by 4 bases, with 10 bases between. CDR3 size: 14 residues. CDR1 and CDR2 from the germline V gene are MGHRA and YSYEKL.

Worth noting for this clone: The read comes to an end 3 residues before the CDR3 does, leaving the germline J gene to fill in the end. V usage is TRBV19 and J usage is TRBJ1-2, with a tentative D call TRBD1 (5 bases). V was shortened by 5 bases and J by 0 bases, with 13 bases between the two germline ends. The CDR3 totals 15 residues. Germline assignment: CDR1 LNHDA and CDR2 SQIVND (reference sequence). CDR3 DNA, as far as it was read: TGTGCCAGTAGTCCAGGTGGGGCAGCTAACTATGGC. It specifies CASSPGGAANYG. The CDR3 as a whole reads CASSPGGAANYGYTF.

Remarks on this clone: With the read ending 3 residues before the CDR3 end, the germline J gene is used to fill in that end. The chain employs TRBV9 and TRBJ2-2, with 8 nucleotides matching TRBD2. The V gene's germline CDR1 is SGDLS and CDR2 YYNGEE. This CDR3 contains 16 residues. The V segment lost 4 bases and the J segment 3 bases; nucleotides outside the gene matches: 8. The CDR3 protein is CASSSMGRGDTGELFF. The part of the CDR3 DNA that was read is TGTGCCAGCAGCTCCATGGGGCGGGGGGACACCGGGGAG.

About this clone itself: The observed sequence ends 3 residues before the CDR3 terminus, with the missing tail filled in from the germline J gene. This rearrangement joins TRBV7-9 to TRBJ2-3, with 8 bases lining up with TRBD2. Germline V CDR1 and CDR2: SEHNR, FQNEAQ (reference sequence). V lost 3 bases, J lost 7 bases, and 6 bases stayed unmatched. The CDR3 runs 14 residues. Incomplete CDR3 DNA: TGTGCCAGCAGCTTCGAGCTAGCGGGCCATACG. It is translated as CASSFELAGHT. The full CDR3 sequence reads CASSFELAGHTQYF. Full variable domain (outside the CDR3, taken from reference TRBV7-9 and TRBJ2-3): DTGVSQNPRHKITKRGQNVTFRCDPISEHNRLYWYRQTLGQGPEFLTYFQNEAQLEKSRLLSDRFSAERPKGSFSTLEIQRTEQGDSAMYLCASSFELAGHTQYFGPGTRLTVL.

In regard to this clone: The sequence runs out 3 residues before the end of the CDR3; the remainder is reconstructed from the germline J gene. The rearrangement uses TRBV7-9 and TRBJ1-5; 9 bases line up with TRBD1. Per germline, CDR1 SEHNR and CDR2 FQNEAQ (reference sequence). The V and J ends lost 7 bases and 4 bases, in that order; junction bases with no gene match: 8. The CDR3 contains 15 residues. Incomplete CDR3 DNA: TGTGCCAGCACCACGGGGACAGGGATAAATCAGCCC. This translates into CASTTGTGINQP. The CDR3 as a whole reads CASTTGTGINQPQHF.

For this clone: Sequencing ends 3 residues short of the CDR3 end; the germline J gene provides the rest. V gene TRBV19 combines with J gene TRBJ2-7; 11 nucleotides match TRBD1. The V segment lost 8 bases and the J segment 5 bases; nucleotides outside the gene matches: 2. Germline CDR1 reads LNHDA; CDR2 reads SQIVND (reference sequence). This CDR3 region has 12 residues. The CDR3 bases that were read are TGTGCCAGTCAGGGACAGGGGGACGAG. It codes for CASQGQGDE. The whole CDR3 region reads CASQGQGDEQYF.

On this clone itself: The sequence runs out 3 residues before the end of the CDR3; the remainder is reconstructed from the germline J gene. The chain links TRBV20-1 to TRBJ1-2, with TRBD1 matching 10 bases. Germline V gene sequence: CDR1 DFQATT, CDR2 SNEGSKA (reference sequence). The CDR3 loop spans 14 amino acids. V lost 3 bases to trimming and J lost 6 bases; unmatched junction nucleotides: 7. CDR3 loop: CSASPGQGSDGYTF. CDR3 DNA (partial): TGCAGTGCTAGTCCGGGACAGGGGTCGGATGGC.

To note about this clone: The CDR3 end lies 3 residues beyond the end of the read and is filled in from the germline J gene. This chain uses TRBV11-3 with TRBJ1-5; TRBD1 matches 7 bases. With V trimmed by 7 bases and J by 3 bases, 9 bases remained unmatched. Per the germline V gene, CDR1 is SGHNT and CDR2 is YENEEA. The CDR3 has 15 amino acids. The DNA read from the CDR3 is TGTGCCAGCACGTCCTCCGGGACAGTCAATCAGCCC. As protein: CASTSSGTVNQP. The full CDR3 sequence reads CASTSSGTVNQPQHF.

About this clone itself: The read stops 3 residues short of the end of the CDR3; the missing end is completed from the germline J gene. The chain couples TRBV4-1 to TRBJ1-1; TRBD1 might be the D (5 bases). The CDR3 runs to 13 residues. Germline V gene sequence: CDR1 MGHRA, CDR2 YSYEKL. Incomplete CDR3 DNA: TGCGCCAGCAGCCTCAGACCAGAGGGGGAA. It encodes CASSLRPEGE. The whole CDR3 sequence reads CASSLRPEGEAFF.